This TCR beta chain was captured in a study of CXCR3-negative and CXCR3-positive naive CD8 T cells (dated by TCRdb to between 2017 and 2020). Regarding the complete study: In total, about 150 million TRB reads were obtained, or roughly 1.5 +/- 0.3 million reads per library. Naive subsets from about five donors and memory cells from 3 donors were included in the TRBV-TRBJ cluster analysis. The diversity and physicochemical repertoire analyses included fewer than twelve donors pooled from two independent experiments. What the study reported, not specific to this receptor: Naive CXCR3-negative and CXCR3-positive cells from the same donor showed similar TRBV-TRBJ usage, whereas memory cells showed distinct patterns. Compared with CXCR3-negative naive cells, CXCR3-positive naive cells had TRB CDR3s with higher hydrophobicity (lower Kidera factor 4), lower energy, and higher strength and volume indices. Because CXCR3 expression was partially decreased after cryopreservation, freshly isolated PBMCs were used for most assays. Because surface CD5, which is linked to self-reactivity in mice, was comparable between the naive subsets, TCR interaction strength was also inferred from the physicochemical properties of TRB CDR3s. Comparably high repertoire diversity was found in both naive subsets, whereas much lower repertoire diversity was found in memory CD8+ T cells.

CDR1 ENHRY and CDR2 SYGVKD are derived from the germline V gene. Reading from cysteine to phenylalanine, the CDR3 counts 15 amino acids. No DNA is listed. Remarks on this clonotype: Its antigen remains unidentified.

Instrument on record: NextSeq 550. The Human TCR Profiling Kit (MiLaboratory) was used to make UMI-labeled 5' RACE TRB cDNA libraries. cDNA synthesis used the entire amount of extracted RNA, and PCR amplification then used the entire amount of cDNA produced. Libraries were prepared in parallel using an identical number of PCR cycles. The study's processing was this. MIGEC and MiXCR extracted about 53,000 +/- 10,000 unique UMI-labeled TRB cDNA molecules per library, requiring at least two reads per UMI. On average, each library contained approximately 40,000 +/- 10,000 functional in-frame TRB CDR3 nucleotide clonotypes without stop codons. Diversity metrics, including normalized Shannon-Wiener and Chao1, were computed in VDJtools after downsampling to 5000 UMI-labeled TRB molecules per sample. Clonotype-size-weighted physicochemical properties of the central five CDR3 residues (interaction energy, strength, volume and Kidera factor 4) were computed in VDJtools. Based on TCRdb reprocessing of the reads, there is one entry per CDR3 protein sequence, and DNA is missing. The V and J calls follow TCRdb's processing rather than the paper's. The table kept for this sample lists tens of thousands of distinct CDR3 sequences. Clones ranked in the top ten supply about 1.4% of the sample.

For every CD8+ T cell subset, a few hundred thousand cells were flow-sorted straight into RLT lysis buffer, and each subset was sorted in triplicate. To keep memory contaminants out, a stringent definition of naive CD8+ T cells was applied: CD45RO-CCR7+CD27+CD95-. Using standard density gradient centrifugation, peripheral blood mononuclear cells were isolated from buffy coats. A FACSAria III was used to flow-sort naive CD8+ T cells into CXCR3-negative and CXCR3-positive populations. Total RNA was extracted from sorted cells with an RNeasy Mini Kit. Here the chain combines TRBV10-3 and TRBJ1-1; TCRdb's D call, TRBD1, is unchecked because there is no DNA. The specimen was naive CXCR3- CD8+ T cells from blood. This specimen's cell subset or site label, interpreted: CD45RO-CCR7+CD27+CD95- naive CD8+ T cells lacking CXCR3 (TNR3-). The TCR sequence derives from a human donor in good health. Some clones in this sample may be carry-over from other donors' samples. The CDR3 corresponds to CAIGEMTGLNTEAFF.